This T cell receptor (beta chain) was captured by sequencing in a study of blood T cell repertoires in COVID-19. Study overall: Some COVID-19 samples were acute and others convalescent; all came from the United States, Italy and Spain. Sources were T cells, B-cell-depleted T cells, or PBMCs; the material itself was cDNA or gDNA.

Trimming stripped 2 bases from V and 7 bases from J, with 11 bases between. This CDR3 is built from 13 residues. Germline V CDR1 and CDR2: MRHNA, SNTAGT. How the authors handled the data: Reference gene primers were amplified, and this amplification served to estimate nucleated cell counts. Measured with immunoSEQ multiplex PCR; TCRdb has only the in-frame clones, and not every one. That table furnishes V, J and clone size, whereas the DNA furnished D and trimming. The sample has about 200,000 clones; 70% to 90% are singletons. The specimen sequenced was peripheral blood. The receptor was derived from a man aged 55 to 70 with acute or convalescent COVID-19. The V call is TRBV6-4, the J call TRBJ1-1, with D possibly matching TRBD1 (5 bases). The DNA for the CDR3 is TGTGCCAGCAGTGACGCAGAAAGGGGTGAAGCTTTCTTT. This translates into CASSDAERGEAFF.